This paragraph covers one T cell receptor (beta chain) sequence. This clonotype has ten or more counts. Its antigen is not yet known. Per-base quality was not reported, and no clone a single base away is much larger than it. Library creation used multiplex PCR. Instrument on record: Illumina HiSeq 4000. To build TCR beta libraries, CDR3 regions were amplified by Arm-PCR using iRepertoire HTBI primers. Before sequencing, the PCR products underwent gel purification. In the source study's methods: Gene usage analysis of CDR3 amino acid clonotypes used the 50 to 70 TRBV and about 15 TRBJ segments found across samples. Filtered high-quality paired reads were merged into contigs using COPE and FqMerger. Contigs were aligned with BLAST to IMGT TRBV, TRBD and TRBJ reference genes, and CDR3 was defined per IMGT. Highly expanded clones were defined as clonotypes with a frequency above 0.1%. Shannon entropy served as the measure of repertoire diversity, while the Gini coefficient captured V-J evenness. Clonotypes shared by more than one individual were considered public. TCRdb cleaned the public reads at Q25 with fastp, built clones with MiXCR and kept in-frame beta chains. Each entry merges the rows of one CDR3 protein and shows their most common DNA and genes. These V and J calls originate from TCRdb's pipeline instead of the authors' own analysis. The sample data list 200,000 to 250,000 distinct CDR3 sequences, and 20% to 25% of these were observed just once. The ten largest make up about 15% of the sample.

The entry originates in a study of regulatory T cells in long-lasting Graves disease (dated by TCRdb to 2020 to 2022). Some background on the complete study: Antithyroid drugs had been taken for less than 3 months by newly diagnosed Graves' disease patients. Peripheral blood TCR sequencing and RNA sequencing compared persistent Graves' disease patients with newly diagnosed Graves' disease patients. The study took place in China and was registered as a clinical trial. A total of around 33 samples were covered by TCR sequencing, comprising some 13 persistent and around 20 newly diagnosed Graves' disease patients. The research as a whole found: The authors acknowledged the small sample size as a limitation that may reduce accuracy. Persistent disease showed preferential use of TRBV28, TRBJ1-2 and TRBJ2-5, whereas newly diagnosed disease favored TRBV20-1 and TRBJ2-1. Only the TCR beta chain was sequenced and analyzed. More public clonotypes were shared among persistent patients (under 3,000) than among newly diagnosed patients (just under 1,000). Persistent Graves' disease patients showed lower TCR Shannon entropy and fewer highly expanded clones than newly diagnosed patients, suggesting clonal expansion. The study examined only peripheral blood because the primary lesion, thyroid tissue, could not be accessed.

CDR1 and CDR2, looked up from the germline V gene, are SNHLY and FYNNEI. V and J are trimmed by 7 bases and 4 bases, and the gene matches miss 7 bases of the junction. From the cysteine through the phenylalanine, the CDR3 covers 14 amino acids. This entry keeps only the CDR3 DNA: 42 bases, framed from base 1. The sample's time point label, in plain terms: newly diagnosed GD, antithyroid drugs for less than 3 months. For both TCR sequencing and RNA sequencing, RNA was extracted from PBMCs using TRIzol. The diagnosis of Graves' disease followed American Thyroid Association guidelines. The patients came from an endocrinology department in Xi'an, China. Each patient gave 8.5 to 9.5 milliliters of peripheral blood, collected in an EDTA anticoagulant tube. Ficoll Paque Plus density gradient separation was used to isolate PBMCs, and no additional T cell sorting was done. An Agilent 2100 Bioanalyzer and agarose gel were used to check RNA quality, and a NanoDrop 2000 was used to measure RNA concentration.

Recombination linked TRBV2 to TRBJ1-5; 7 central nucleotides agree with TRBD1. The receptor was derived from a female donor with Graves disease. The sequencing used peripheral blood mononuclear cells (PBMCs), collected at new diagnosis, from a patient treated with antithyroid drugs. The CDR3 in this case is CASKRQGGNQPQHF. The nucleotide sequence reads TGTGCCAGCAAGAGACAGGGAGGGAATCAGCCCCAGCATTTT.